By sample share, the clone carrying this TCR beta chain is medium-sized. Its antigen is currently unknown. Before being chosen for sequencing, patients had shown CD8+CD57+ cell expansion by flow cytometry. At blood sampling, none of the patients had yet received therapy. Genomic DNA acted as the template from which TCR beta VDJ combination and CDR3 sequence profiling were carried out. TCRdb passed the reads through MiXCR, listing each CDR3 protein once. The sample lists roughly 290,000 distinct CDR3 sequences, approximately 58% seen once, with roughly 1.2% in the top ten. These data belong to a study of CD8+CD57+ T cells in acquired aplastic anemia. Study as a whole: Average DNA yield from sorted CD4+ and CD8+ cells was about 3 ug.

Study findings and constraints: The CD8+ Simpson's diversity of patients and controls was not significantly different. Patients shared around 30 CD8+ CDR3 sequences with controls.

Trimming took 5 bases from V and 2 from J; bases not matched to a gene: 6. This CDR3 is 15 amino acids long. Germline V gene data show CDR1 as SEHNR and CDR2 as FQNEAQ (reference sequence). The sequenced sample consisted of sorted CD4+, CD8+, or CD8+CD57+ T cells (not recorded which) from PBMCs. The chain carries TRBV7-9 and TRBJ1-1; 9 nucleotides line up with TRBD1. The source is a human donor with aplastic anemia. The CDR3 loop is CASSRMTGGNTEAFF. The CDR3 DNA is TGTGCCAGCAGCCGTATGACAGGGGGTAACACTGAAGCTTTCTTT.